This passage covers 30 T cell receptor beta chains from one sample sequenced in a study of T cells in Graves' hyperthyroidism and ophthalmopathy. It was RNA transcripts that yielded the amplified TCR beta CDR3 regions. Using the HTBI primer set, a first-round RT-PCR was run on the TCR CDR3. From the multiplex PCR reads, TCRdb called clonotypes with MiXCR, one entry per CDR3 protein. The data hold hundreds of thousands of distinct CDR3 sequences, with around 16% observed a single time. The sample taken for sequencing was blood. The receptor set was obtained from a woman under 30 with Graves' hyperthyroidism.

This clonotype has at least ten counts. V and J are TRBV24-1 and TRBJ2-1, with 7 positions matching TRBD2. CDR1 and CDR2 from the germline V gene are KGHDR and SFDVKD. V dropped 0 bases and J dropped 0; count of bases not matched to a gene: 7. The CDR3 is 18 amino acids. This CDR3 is CATSDLWLRESSYNEQFF. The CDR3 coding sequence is TGTGCCACCAGTGATTTGTGGCTGCGGGAGAGCTCCTACAATGAGCAGTTCTTC.

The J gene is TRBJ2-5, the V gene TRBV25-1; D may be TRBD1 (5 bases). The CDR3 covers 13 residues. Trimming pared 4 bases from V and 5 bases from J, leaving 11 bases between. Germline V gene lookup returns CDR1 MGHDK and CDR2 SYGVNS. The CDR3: CASSVVGPETQYF. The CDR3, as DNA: TGTGCCAGCAGTGTTGTGGGGCCGGAGACCCAGTACTTC.

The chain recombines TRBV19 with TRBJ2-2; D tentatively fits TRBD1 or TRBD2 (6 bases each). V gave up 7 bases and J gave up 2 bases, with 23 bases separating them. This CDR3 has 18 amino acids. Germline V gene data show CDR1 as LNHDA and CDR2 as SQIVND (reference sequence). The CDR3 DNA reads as TGTGCCAGTATCATCGGAGGGGGAGAAAGAGTCAACACCGGGGAGCTGTTTTTT. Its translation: CASIIGGGERVNTGELFF. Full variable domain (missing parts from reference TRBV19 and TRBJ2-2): DGGITQSPKYLFRKEGQNVTLSCEQNLNHDAMYWYRQDPGQGLRLIYYSQIVNDFQKGDIAEGYSVSREKKESFPLTVTSAQKNPTAFYLCASIIGGGERVNTGELFFGEGSRLTVL.

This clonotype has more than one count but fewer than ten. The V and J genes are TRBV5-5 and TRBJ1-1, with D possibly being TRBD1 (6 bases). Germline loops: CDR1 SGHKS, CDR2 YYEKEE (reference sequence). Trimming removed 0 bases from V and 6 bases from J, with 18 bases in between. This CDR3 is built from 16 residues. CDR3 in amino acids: CASSLALFLAGAEAFF. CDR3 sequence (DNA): TGTGCCAGCAGCTTGGCCCTCTTTTTGGCAGGGGCTGAAGCTTTCTTT.

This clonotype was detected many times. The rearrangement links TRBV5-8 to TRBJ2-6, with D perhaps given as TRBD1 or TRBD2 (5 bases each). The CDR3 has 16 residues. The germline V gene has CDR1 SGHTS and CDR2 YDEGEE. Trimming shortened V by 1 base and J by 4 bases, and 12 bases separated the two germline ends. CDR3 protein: CASSLLKGDGANVLTF. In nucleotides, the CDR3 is TGTGCCAGCAGCTTGCTTAAAGGGGACGGGGCCAACGTCCTGACTTTC. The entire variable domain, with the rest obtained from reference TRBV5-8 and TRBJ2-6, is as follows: EAGVTQSPTHLIKTRGQQATLRCSPISGHTSVYWYQQALGLGLQFLLWYDEGEERNRGNFPPRFSGRQFPNYSSELNVNALELEDSALYLCASSLLKGDGANVLTFGAGSRLTVL.

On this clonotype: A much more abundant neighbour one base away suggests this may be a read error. The chain's CDR3 is CASSDLAGGHNEQFF. The CDR3 region has the DNA TGTGCCAGCAGTGACCTAGCGGGGGGGCACAATGAGCAGTTCTTC. The V and J genes are TRBV27 and TRBJ2-1; TRBD2 matches 12 bases. The CDR3 length is 15 residues. Germline assignment: CDR1 MNHEY and CDR2 SMNVEV (reference sequence). The ends lost 5 bases at V and 5 bases at J; junction bases unmatched: 4.

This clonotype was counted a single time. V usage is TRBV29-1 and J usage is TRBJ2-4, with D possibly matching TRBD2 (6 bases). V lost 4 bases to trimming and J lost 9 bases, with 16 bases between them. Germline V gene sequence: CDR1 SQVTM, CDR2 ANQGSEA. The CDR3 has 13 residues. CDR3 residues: CSVAGTLGGIQYF. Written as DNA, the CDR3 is TGCAGCGTTGCCGGGACTCTTGGAGGCATTCAGTACTTC.

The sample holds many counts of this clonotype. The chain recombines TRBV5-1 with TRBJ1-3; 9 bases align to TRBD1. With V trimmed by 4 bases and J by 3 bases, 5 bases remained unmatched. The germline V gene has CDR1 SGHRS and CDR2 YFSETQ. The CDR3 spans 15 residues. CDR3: CASSTGTGSGNTIYF. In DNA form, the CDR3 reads TGCGCCAGCAGCACCGGGACAGGGAGTGGAAACACCATATATTTT.

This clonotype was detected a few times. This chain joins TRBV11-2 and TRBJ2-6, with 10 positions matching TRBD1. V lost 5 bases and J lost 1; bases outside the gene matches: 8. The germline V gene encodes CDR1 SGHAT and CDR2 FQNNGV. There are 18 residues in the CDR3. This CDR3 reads CASSPRDRGESGANVLTF. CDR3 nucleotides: TGTGCCAGCAGCCCCCGGGACAGGGGCGAGTCTGGGGCCAACGTCCTGACTTTC.

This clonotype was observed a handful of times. CDR3 nucleotides: TGTGCCAGCAGCCCCAATGGATATGGTTCGGGAGGGTCCTACAATGAGCAGTTCTTC. Translation gives CASSPNGYGSGGSYNEQFF. The chain has TRBV9 and TRBJ2-1, with 8 positions matching TRBD2. In germline, CDR1 is SGDLS, CDR2 YYNGEE. The ends lost 4 bases at V and 1 base at J; junction bases unmatched: 16. The CDR3 is 19 residues long.

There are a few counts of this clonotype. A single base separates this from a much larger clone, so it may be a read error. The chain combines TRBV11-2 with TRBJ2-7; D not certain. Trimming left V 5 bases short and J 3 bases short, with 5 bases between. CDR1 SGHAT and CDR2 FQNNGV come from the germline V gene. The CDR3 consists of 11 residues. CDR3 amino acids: CASSHYYEQYF. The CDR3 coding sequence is TGTGCCAGCAGCCATTACTACGAGCAGTACTTC.

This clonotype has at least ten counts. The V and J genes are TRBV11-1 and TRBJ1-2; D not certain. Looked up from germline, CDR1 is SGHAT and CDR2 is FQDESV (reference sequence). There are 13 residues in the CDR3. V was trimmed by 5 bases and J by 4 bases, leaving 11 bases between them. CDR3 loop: CASSPQGPYGYTF. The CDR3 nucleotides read TGTGCCAGCAGCCCACAAGGCCCCTATGGCTACACCTTC.

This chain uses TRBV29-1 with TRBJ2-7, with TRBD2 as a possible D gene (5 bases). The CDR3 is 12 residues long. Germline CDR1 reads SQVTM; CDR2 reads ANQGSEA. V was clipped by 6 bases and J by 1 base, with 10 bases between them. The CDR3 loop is CSVGGISYEQYF. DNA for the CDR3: TGCAGCGTCGGAGGTATTTCCTACGAGCAGTACTTC.

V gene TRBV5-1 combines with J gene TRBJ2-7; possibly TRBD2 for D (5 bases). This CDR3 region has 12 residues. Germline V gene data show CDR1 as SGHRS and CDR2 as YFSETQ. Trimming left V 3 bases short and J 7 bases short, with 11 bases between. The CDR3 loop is CASSYDYLEQYF. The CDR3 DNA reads TGCGCCAGCAGCTACGACTATCTGGAGCAGTACTTC.

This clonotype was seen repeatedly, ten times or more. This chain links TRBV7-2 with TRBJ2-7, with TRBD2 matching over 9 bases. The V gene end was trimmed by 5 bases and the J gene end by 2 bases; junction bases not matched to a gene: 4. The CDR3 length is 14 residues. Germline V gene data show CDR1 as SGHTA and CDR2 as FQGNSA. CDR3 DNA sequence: TGTGCCAGCAGCCGAGAGCGGGGGGCCTACGAGCAGTACTTC. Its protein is CASSRERGAYEQYF.

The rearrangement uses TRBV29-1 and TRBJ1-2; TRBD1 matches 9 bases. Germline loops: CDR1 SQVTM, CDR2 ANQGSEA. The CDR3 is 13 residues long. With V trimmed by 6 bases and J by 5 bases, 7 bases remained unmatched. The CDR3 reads CSVLTGGDYGYTF. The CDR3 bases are TGCAGCGTCCTGACAGGGGGGGATTATGGCTACACCTTC.

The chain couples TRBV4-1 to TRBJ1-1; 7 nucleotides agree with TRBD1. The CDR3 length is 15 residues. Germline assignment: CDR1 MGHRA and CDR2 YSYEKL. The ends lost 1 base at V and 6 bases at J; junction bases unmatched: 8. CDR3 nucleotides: TGCGCCAGCAGCCAAGGCTGGGGCAGGGGGTCTGAAGCTTTCTTT. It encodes CASSQGWGRGSEAFF.

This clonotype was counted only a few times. CDR3 nucleotide sequence: TGTGCCACCAGCAGTCACGGCGGCACTGAAGCTTTCTTT. Translated, it gives CATSSHGGTEAFF. V gene TRBV15 combines with J gene TRBJ1-1; D uncertain. The CDR3 length is 13 residues. Germline values: CDR1 LNHNV, CDR2 YYDKDF (reference sequence). The ends were cut back, 3 bases at V and 4 bases at J, with 9 bases in the middle.

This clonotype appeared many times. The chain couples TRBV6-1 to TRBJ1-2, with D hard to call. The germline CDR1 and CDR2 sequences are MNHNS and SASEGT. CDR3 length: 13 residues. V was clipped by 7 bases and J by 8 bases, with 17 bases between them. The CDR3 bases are TGTGCCAGCACCTCGGGCCCCGGCGTGGGCTACACCTTC. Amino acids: CASTSGPGVGYTF.

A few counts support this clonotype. CDR3 sequence: CSAALAPMNEQYF. DNA of the CDR3: TGCAGTGCCGCACTAGCCCCTATGAACGAGCAGTACTTC. The chain is built from TRBV20-1 and TRBJ2-7; TRBD2 is a possible D gene (6 bases). This CDR3 contains 13 residues. Trimming removed 6 bases at V and 5 bases at J, with 17 bases between. Germline V CDR1 and CDR2: DFQATT, SNEGSKA (reference sequence).

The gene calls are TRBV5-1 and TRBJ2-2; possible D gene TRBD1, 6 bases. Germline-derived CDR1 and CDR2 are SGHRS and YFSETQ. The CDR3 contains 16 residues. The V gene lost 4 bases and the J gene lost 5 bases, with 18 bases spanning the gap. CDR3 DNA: TGCGCCAGCAGCGGAAATTCAGGGGAGCGGACCGGGGAGCTGTTTTTT. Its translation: CASSGNSGERTGELFF.

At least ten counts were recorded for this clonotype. CDR3 amino acids: CASSEVYSNQPQHF. The CDR3 bases are TGTGCCAGCAGTGAAGTTTATAGCAATCAGCCCCAGCATTTT. The V and J genes are TRBV2 and TRBJ1-5; D not certain. This CDR3 has 14 amino acids. Germline V gene data show CDR1 as SNHLY and CDR2 as FYNNEI. Trimming removed 1 base from V and 0 bases from J, with 4 bases in between.

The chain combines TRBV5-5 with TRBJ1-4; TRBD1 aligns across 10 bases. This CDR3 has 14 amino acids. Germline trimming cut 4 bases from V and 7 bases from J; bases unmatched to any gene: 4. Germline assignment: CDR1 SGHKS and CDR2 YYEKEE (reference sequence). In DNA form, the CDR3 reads TGTGCCAGCAGCGTGGGACAGGGGAGTGAAAAACTGTTTTTT. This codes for CASSVGQGSEKLFF.

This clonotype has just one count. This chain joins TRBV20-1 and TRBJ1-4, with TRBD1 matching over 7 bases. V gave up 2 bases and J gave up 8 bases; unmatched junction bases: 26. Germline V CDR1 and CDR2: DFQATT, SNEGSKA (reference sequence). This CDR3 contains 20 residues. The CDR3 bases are TGCAGTGCTAGACCCACATATGACAGGGCCTCACCCCTTAGGGAGGAAAAACTGTTTTTT. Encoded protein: CSARPTYDRASPLREEKLFF.

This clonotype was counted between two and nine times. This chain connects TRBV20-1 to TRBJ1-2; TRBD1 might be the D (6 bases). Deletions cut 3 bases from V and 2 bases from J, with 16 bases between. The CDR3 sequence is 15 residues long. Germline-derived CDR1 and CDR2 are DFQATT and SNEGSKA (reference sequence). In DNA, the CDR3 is TGCAGTGCTAGTTGGCAGGGGAAAAAAAACTATGGCTACACCTTC. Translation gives CSASWQGKKNYGYTF.

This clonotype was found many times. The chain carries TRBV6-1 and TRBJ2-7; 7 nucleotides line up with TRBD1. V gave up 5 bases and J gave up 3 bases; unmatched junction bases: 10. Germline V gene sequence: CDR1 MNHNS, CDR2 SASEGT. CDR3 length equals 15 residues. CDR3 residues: CASSSGQVALYEQYF. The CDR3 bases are TGTGCCAGCAGTTCCGGACAGGTGGCCCTCTACGAGCAGTACTTC.

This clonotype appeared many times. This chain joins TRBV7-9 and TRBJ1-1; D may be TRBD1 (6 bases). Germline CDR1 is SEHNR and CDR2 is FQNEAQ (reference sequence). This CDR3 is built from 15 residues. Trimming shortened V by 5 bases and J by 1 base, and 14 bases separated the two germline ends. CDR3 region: CASSVRLGANTEAFF. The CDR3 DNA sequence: TGTGCCAGCAGCGTTAGATTGGGGGCGAACACTGAAGCTTTCTTT.

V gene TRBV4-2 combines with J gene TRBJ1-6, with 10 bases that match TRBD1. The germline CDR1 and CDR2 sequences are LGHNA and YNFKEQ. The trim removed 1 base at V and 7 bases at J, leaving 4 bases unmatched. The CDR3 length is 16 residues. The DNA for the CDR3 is TGTGCCAGCAGCCAAGTTCCGGGACAGGGGAATTCACCCCTCCACTTT. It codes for CASSQVPGQGNSPLHF.

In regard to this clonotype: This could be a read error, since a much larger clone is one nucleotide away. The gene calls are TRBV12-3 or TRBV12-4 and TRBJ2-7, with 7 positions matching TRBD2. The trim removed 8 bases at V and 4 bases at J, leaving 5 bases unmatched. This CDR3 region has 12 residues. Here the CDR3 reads CASGWGGYEQYF. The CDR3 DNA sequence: TGTGCCAGCGGTTGGGGGGGATACGAGCAGTACTTC.

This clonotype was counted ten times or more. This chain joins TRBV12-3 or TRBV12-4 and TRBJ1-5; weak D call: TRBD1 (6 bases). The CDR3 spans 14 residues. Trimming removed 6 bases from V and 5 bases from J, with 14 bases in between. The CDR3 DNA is TGTGCCAGCAGCCTCCAGGGGAACCATCAGCCCCAGCATTTT. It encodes CASSLQGNHQPQHF.